This TCR beta chain was sequenced in a study of blood T cell repertoires in COVID-19. This clone appeared once. Here immunoSEQ multiplex PCR was the method, and the copy in TCRdb shows in-frame clones only, minus some. The sample includes just over 6,000 clones, around 91% of them seen just once. Sequencing used peripheral blood. This clonotype was obtained from a human donor in a cohort sampled during active COVID-19.

The CDR3 loop is CASRDRGPVDTQYF. The CDR3 DNA follows: TGTGCCAGTAGGGACAGGGGGCCCGTAGATACGCAGTATTTT. The chain has TRBV19 and TRBJ2-3, with 11 bases that match TRBD1. CDR1 is LNHDA, CDR2 SQIVND, per germline (reference sequence). V gave up 6 bases and J gave up 5 bases; unmatched junction bases: 4. The CDR3 runs to 14 residues.